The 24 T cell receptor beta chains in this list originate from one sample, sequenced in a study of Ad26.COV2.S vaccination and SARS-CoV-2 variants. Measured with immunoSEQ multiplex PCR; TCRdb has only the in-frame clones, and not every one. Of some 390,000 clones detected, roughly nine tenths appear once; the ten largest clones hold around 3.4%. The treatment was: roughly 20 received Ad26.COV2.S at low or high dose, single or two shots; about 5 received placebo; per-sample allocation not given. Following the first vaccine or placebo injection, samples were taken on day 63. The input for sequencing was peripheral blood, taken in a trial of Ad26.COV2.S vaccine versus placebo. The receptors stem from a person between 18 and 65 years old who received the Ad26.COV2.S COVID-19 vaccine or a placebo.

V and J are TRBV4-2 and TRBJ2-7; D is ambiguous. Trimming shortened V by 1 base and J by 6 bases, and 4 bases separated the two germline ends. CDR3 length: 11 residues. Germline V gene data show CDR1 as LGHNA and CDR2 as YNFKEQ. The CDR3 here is CASSQGLEQYF. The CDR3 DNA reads TGTGCCAGCAGCCAAGGGCTCGAGCAGTACTTC.

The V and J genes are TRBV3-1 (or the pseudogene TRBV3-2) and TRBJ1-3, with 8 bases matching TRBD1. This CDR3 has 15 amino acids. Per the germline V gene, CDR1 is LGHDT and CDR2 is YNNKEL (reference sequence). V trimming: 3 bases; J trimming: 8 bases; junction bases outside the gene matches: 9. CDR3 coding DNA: TGTGCCAGCAGCCACAGGGGGCGAGGAGGAGACACCATATATTTT. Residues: CASSHRGRGGDTIYF.

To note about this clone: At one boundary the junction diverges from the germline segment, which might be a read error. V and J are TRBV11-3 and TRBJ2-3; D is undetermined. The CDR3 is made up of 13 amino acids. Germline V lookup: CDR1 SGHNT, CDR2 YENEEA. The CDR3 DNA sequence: TGTGCCAGTAGCTTAGGACCGCGAGATACGCAGTATTTT. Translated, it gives CASSLGPRDTQYF.

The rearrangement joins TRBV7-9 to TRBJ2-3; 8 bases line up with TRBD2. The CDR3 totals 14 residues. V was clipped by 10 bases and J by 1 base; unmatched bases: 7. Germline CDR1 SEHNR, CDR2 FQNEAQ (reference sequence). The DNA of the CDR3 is TGTGCCAAATCGCGGGGGGAAGGCACAGATACGCAGTATTTT. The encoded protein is CAKSRGEGTDTQYF.

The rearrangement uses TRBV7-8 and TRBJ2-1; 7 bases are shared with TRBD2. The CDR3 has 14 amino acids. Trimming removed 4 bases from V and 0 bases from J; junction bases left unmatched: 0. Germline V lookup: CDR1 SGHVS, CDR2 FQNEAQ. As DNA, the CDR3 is TGTGCCAGCAGCTCTAGCGGCTCCTACAATGAGCAGTTCTTC. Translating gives CASSSSGSYNEQFF. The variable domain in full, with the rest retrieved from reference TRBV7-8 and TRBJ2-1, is GAGVSQSPRYKVAKRGQDVALRCDPISGHVSLFWYQQALGQGPEFLTYFQNEAQLDKSGLPSDRFFAERPEGSVSTLKIQRTQQEDSAVYLCASSSSGSYNEQFFGPGTRLTVL.

The CDR3, as DNA: TGTGCCAGCAGTTTACTGGGTGAGCACACTGAAGCTTTCTTT. Translation: CASSLLGEHTEAFF. The chain joins TRBV27 to TRBJ1-1; D remains ambiguous. Trimming removed 2 bases at V and 3 bases at J, with 10 bases between. Germline V gene lookup returns CDR1 MNHEY and CDR2 SMNVEV (reference sequence). This CDR3 comprises 14 residues.

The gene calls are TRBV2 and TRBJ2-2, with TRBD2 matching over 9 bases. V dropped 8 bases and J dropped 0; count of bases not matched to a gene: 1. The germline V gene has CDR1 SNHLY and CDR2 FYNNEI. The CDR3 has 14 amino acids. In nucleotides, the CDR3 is TGTGCCAGCCTAGCGGGGTCGAACACCGGGGAGCTGTTTTTT. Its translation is CASLAGSNTGELFF.

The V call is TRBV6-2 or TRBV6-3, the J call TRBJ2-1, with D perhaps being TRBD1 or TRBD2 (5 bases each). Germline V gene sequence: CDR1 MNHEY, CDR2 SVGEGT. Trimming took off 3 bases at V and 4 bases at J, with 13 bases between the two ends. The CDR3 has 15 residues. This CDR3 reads CASSYKGPPYNEQFF. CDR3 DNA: TGTGCCAGCAGTTATAAGGGACCCCCTTACAATGAGCAGTTCTTC.

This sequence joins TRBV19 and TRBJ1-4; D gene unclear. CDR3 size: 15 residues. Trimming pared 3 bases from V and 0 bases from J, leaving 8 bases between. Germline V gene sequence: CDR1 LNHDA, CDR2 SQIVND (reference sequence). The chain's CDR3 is CASSIAFATNEKLFF. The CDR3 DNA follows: TGTGCCAGTAGTATTGCCTTTGCAACTAATGAAAAACTGTTTTTT.

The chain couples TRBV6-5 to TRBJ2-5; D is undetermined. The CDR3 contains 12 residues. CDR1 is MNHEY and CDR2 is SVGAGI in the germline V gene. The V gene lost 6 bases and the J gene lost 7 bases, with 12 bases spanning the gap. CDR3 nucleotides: TGTGCCAGCAGAGGTGGCTCGGGGACCCAGTACTTC. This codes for CASRGGSGTQYF.

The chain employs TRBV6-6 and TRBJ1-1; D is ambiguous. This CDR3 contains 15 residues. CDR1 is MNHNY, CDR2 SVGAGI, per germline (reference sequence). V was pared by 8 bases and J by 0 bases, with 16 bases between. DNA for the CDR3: TGTGCCAGCCAGAGTCCGGGCGGACTGAACACTGAAGCTTTCTTT. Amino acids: CASQSPGGLNTEAFF.

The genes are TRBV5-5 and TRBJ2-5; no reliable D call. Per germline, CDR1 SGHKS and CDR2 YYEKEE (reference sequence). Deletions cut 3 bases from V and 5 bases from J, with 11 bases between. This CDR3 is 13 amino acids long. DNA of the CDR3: TGTGCCAGCAGCTCCTCGGGTCGGGAGACCCAGTACTTC. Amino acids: CASSSSGRETQYF. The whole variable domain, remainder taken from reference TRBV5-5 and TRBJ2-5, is DAGVTQSPTHLIKTRGQQVTLRCSPISGHKSVSWYQQVLGQGPQFIFQYYEKEERGRGNFPDRFSARQFPNYSSELNVNALLLGDSALYLCASSSSGRETQYFGPGTRLLVL.

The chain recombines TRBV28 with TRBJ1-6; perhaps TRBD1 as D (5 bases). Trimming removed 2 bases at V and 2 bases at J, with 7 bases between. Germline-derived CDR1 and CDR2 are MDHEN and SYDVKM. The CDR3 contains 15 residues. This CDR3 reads CASSLRGPYNSPLHF. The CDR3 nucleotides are TGTGCCAGCAGTTTAAGGGGTCCCTATAATTCACCCCTCCACTTT.

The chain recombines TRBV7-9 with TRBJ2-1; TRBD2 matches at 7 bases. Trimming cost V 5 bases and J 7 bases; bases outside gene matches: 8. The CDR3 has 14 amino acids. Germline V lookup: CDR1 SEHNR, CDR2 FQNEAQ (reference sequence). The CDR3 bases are TGTGCCAGCAGCCCTGGGGGGGTTAGTAATGAGCAGTTCTTC. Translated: CASSPGGVSNEQFF.

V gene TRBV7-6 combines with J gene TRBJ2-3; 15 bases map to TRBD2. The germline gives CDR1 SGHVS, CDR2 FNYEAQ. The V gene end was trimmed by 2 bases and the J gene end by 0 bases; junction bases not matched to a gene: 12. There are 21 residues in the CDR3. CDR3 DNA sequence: TGTGCCAGCAGCTTAAGGGGACTAGCGGGGGGCCGGAGATCTAGCACAGATACGCAGTATTTT. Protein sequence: CASSLRGLAGGRRSSTDTQYF.

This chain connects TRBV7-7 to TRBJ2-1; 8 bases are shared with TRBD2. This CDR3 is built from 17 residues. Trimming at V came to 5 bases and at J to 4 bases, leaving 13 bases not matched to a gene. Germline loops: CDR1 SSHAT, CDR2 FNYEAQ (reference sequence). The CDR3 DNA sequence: TGTGCCAGCAGCCCTAGGGGTCCCGGGAGGGGGTACAATGAGCAGTTCTTC. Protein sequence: CASSPRGPGRGYNEQFF.

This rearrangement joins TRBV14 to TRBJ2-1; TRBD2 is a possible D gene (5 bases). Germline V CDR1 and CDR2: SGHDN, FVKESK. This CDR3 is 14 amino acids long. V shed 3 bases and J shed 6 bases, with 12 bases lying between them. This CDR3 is CASSHLLGPNEQFF. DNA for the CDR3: TGTGCCAGCAGCCATCTACTAGGCCCCAATGAGCAGTTCTTC.

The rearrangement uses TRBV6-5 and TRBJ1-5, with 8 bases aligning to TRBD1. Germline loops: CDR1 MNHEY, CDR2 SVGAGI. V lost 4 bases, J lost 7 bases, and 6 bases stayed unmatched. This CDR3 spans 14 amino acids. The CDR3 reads CASSLTGVGQPQHF. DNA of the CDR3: TGTGCCAGCAGTTTGACAGGGGTGGGGCAGCCCCAGCATTTT.

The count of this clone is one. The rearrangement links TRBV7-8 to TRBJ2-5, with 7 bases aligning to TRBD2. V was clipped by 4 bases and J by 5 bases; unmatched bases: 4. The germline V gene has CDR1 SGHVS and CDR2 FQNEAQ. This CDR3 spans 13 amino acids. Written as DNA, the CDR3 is TGTGCCAGCAGCTCGCGGACTAGGGAGACCCAGTACTTC. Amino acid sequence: CASSSRTRETQYF.

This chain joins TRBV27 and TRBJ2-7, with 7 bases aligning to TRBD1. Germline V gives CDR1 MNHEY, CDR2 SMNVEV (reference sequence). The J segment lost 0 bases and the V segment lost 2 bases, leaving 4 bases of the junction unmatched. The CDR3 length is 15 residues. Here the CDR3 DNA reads TGTGCCAGCAGTTTAAGGGGACAGAGCTCCTACGAGCAGTACTTC. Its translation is CASSLRGQSSYEQYF.

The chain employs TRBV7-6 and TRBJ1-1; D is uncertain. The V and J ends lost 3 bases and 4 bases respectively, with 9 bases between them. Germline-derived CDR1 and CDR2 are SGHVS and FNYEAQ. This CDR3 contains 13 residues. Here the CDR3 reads CASSLSGSTEAFF. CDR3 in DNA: TGTGCCAGCAGCTTGAGTGGGTCCACTGAAGCTTTCTTT.

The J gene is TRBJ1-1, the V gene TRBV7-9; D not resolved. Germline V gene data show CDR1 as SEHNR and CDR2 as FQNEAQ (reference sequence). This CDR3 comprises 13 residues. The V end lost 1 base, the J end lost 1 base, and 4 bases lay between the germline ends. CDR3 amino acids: CASSLVTNTEAFF. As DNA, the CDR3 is TGTGCCAGCAGCTTAGTTACGAACACTGAAGCTTTCTTT.

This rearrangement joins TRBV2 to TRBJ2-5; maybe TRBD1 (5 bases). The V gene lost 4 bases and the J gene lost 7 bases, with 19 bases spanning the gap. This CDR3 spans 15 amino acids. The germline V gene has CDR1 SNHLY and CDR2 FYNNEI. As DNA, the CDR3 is TGTGCCAGCAGTGTTCGTCTAGGGGTCGAAGGGACCCAGTACTTC. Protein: CASSVRLGVEGTQYF.

In nucleotides, the CDR3 is TGTGCCAGCAGTTTAACGCAGGGGGCGGAATCACCCCTCCACTTT. Protein sequence: CASSLTQGAESPLHF. The gene calls are TRBV27 and TRBJ1-6; 8 bases are a match to TRBD1. Germline lookup yields CDR1 MNHEY and CDR2 SMNVEV (reference sequence). This CDR3 is built from 15 residues. V lost 2 bases and J lost 10; bases outside the gene matches: 7.